A single sample is the source of the 26 T cell receptor beta chains below, sequenced in a study of blood T cell repertoires in COVID-19. The assay was immunoSEQ multiplex PCR, and TCRdb's table has in-frame clones only and misses some. The data hold some 87,000 clones, with about four fifths observed a single time. The sequenced sample consisted of peripheral blood. These receptor sequences come from a woman aged 80 or over with active or convalescent COVID-19.

The V call is TRBV5-6, the J call TRBJ2-3, with a weak D call TRBD2 (5 bases). Germline V gene sequence: CDR1 SGHDT, CDR2 YYEEEE. V lost 7 bases to trimming and J lost 4 bases, with 13 bases between them. The CDR3 totals 13 residues. The CDR3 nucleotides are TGTGCCAGCTCGTCATTCGGGGCAGATACGCAGTATTTT. Translating gives CASSSFGADTQYF.

The J gene is TRBJ1-1, the V gene TRBV4-3; D is possibly TRBD1 (5 bases). From germline, CDR1 is LGHNA and CDR2 YSLEER. The CDR3 is made up of 14 amino acids. With 0 bases removed from V and 7 bases from J, the gap between germline ends came to 12 bases. The CDR3 region has the DNA TGCGCCAGCAGCCAAGATCGGGCAGGGCTTGAAGCTTTCTTT. Its translation is CASSQDRAGLEAFF.

The chain uses TRBV3-1 (or the pseudogene TRBV3-2) and TRBJ1-6; 9 bases are shared with TRBD1. V dropped 0 bases and J dropped 13; count of bases not matched to a gene: 4. The CDR3 is made up of 14 amino acids. The germline V gene encodes CDR1 LGHDT and CDR2 YNNKEL (reference sequence). The CDR3 region is CASSQEPGQGPLHF. In DNA form, the CDR3 reads TGTGCCAGCAGCCAAGAACCGGGACAGGGTCCCCTCCACTTT.

This clone came up a few times. The rearrangement joins TRBV27 to TRBJ1-5; the match to TRBD1 covers 11 bases. CDR1 is MNHEY and CDR2 is SMNVEV in the germline V gene (reference sequence). The length of the CDR3 is 17 residues. V lost 5 bases, J lost 6 bases, and 12 bases stayed unmatched. Here the CDR3 reads CASSPNPGQGVFQPQHF. DNA for the CDR3: TGTGCCAGCAGTCCAAACCCGGGACAGGGGGTGTTTCAGCCCCAGCATTTT.

The V and J genes are TRBV28 and TRBJ2-3; 14 bases map to TRBD2. The trim removed 5 bases at V and 2 bases at J, leaving 6 bases unmatched. Germline CDR1 MDHEN, CDR2 SYDVKM. The CDR3 covers 17 residues. The chain's CDR3 is CASSPRTSGGFTDTQYF. In nucleotides, the CDR3 is TGTGCCAGCAGTCCCAGGACTAGCGGGGGGTTCACAGATACGCAGTATTTT.

V and J are TRBV11-2 and TRBJ1-1; 7 bases align to TRBD1. The CDR3 runs 14 residues. Germline trimming cut 4 bases from V and 4 bases from J; bases unmatched to any gene: 6. In germline, CDR1 is SGHAT, CDR2 FQNNGV. CDR3 in DNA: TGTGCCAGCAGCTCGAGAGGGGGCCCCACTGAAGCTTTCTTT. Translating gives CASSSRGGPTEAFF.

This clone was seen more than once but under ten times. The chain joins TRBV18 to TRBJ1-3; 9 positions agree with TRBD1. Germline values: CDR1 KGHSH, CDR2 LQKENI. Trimming at V came to 2 bases and at J to 4 bases, leaving 0 bases not matched to a gene. CDR3 length: 14 residues. CDR3 in DNA: TGTGCCAGCTCACCAGGGACAGGGGGAAACACCATATATTTT. Its translation: CASSPGTGGNTIYF.

This chain connects TRBV7-8 to TRBJ1-3; D is uncertain. The V gene lost 0 bases and the J gene lost 7 bases, with 7 bases spanning the gap. The germline CDR1 and CDR2 sequences are SGHVS and FQNEAQ. This CDR3 region has 13 residues. The CDR3 DNA sequence: TGTGCCAGCAGCTTAGCTGCGGCGAACACCATATATTTT. It specifies CASSLAAANTIYF.

This clone showed up just a few times. J is TRBJ2-2 and V is TRBV6-2 or TRBV6-3; 12 nucleotides line up with TRBD2. The CDR3 length is 17 residues. With V trimmed by 5 bases and J by 1 base, 5 bases remained unmatched. Looked up from germline, CDR1 is MNHEY and CDR2 is SVGEGT. CDR3 coding DNA: TGTGCCAGCAGTACTCCGGGACTAGCGGGGAACACCGGGGAGCTGTTTTTT. It yields the protein CASSTPGLAGNTGELFF.

In regard to this clone: The sample holds other DNA sequences that translate to the same CDR3. The chain is built from TRBV4-1 and TRBJ1-2; D unclear. The germline V gene has CDR1 MGHRA and CDR2 YSYEKL. Trimming pared 1 base from V and 0 bases from J, leaving 6 bases between. The CDR3 loop spans 14 amino acids. CDR3 DNA: TGCGCCAGCAGCCAAGTAACAGCTAACTATGGCTACACCTTC. This sequence encodes CASSQVTANYGYTF.

This clone was detected ten times or more. The genes are TRBV5-4 and TRBJ2-7; tentatively, D is TRBD2 (5 bases). CDR3 size: 15 residues. Germline V lookup: CDR1 SGHNT, CDR2 YYREEE (reference sequence). The V end lost 6 bases, the J end lost 3 bases, and 19 bases lay between the germline ends. The CDR3 DNA sequence: TGTGCCAGCACGTTACAGCCGGTCGGGGTCTACGAGCAGTACTTC. This translates into CASTLQPVGVYEQYF.

This chain uses TRBV19 with TRBJ1-4; 7 bases are a match to TRBD1. V was clipped by 9 bases and J by 6 bases; unmatched bases: 7. Germline-derived CDR1 and CDR2 are LNHDA and SQIVND (reference sequence). This CDR3 has 13 residues. As DNA, the CDR3 is TGTGCCAGCAAGACAGGGTGGGATGAAAAACTGTTTTTT. Amino acids: CASKTGWDEKLFF.

Relative to its sample, this clone is medium-sized. The chain has TRBV15 and TRBJ2-1, with 13 positions matching TRBD2. The V gene's germline CDR1 is LNHNV and CDR2 YYDKDF (reference sequence). The J segment lost 5 bases and the V segment lost 6 bases, leaving 1 base of the junction unmatched. The CDR3 contains 14 residues. For the CDR3, the DNA is TGTGCCACCAGGGGGACTAGCGGGAACAATGAGCAGTTCTTC. Residues: CATRGTSGNNEQFF. The variable domain in full, with the rest retrieved from reference TRBV15 and TRBJ2-1, is DAMVIQNPRYQVTQFGKPVTLSCSQTLNHNVMYWYQQKSSQAPKLLFHYYDKDFNNEADTPDNFQSRRPNTSFCFLDIRSPGLGDTAMYLCATRGTSGNNEQFFGPGTRLTVL.

This clone appeared a few times. V and J are TRBV7-9 and TRBJ2-1, with 7 bases that match TRBD1. CDR1 and CDR2 (germline): SEHNR, FQNEAQ (reference sequence). With V trimmed by 5 bases and J by 8 bases, 3 bases remained unmatched. This CDR3 is 12 amino acids long. The CDR3 is CASSDRVDEQFF. CDR3 DNA sequence: TGTGCCAGCAGCGACAGGGTAGATGAGCAGTTCTTC.

The chain recombines TRBV6-5 with TRBJ1-1, with D possibly matching TRBD1 (6 bases). With 5 bases removed from V and 7 bases from J, the gap between germline ends came to 11 bases. Germline CDR1 MNHEY, CDR2 SVGAGI. There are 12 residues in the CDR3. This chain's CDR3 is CASSNRAGEAFF. CDR3 DNA sequence: TGTGCCAGCAGTAACAGGGCAGGTGAAGCTTTCTTT.

This chain joins TRBV5-6 and TRBJ2-7; 10 bases map to TRBD2. V shed 0 bases, J shed 4 bases, and the junction held 4 bases outside the gene matches. The CDR3 runs to 15 residues. Germline V lookup: CDR1 SGHDT, CDR2 YYEEEE. In DNA form, the CDR3 reads TGTGCCAGCAGCTTGGGCCCTAGCGGGGGATACGAGCAGTACTTC. Its protein is CASSLGPSGGYEQYF.

The genes are TRBV12-3 or TRBV12-4 and TRBJ1-1; D gene ambiguous. CDR3 size: 12 residues. V lost 6 bases to trimming and J lost 6 bases, with 11 bases between them. The CDR3: CASSHDGAEAFF. CDR3 DNA: TGTGCCAGCAGCCATGACGGAGCTGAAGCTTTCTTT.

The chain carries TRBV3-1 (or the pseudogene TRBV3-2) and TRBJ2-5; D is ambiguous. V shed 3 bases and J shed 3 bases, with 5 bases lying between them. The CDR3 length is 12 residues. Germline CDR1 is LGHDT and CDR2 is YNNKEL (reference sequence). CDR3: CASSQGEETQYF. The CDR3 DNA follows: TGTGCCAGCAGCCAGGGCGAAGAGACCCAGTACTTC.

A single count supports this clone. The rearrangement joins TRBV3-1 (or the pseudogene TRBV3-2) to TRBJ2-7; 8 nucleotides align to TRBD1. CDR1 and CDR2 from the germline V gene are LGHDT and YNNKEL (reference sequence). Trimming took 4 bases from V and 3 from J; bases not matched to a gene: 8. The CDR3 runs 15 residues. DNA for the CDR3: TGTGCCAGCAGCCGAGACTCAGGGGGCATCTACGAGCAGTACTTC. Protein product: CASSRDSGGIYEQYF.

V is TRBV5-1 and J is TRBJ2-2; 7 positions match TRBD1. Germline CDR1 is SGHRS and CDR2 is YFSETQ. The ends lost 4 bases at V and 4 bases at J; junction bases unmatched: 7. The CDR3 totals 15 residues. In DNA, the CDR3 is TGCGCCAGCAGCCCCGAACAGGGGCGCACCGGGGAGCTGTTTTTT. Protein sequence: CASSPEQGRTGELFF.

The chain links TRBV6-5 to TRBJ1-2; D is undetermined. Germline V CDR1 and CDR2: MNHEY, SVGAGI. The germline V and J ends were trimmed by 6 bases and 4 bases, with 12 bases remaining between them. The CDR3 contains 13 residues. In DNA, the CDR3 is TGTGCCAGCAGGAAATCGACTGGCTATGGCTACACCTTC. Its protein is CASRKSTGYGYTF.

This clone appeared a few times. The CDR3 region is CSVVETRLLYTDTQYF. CDR3 nucleotides: TGCAGCGTTGTAGAGACACGTCTCCTTTACACAGATACGCAGTATTTT. The chain couples TRBV29-1 to TRBJ2-3; D unclear. Between the trimmed V and J ends, which lost 4 bases and 2 bases, there was a span of 19 bases. There are 16 residues in the CDR3. The germline CDR1 and CDR2 sequences are SQVTM and ANQGSEA.

The chain uses TRBV13 and TRBJ2-2, with D possibly being TRBD1 (6 bases). From germline, CDR1 is PRHDT and CDR2 FYEKMQ (reference sequence). The ends were cut back, 1 base at V and 4 bases at J, with 7 bases in the middle. The CDR3 extends over 14 amino acids. The CDR3 loop is CASSLVGGTGELFF. CDR3 coding DNA: TGTGCCAGCAGCTTAGTAGGGGGCACCGGGGAGCTGTTTTTT.

V is TRBV9 and J is TRBJ2-5, with D possibly TRBD2 on 5 matching bases. The length of the CDR3 is 15 residues. Deletions cut 0 bases from V and 7 bases from J, with 16 bases between. In germline, CDR1 is SGDLS, CDR2 YYNGEE. Written as DNA, the CDR3 is TGTGCCAGCAGCGTAGACGGGATCCCCGGAGCGACCCAGTACTTC. Its protein is CASSVDGIPGATQYF.

The chain has TRBV2 and TRBJ2-7, with 7 bases identical to TRBD1. CDR3 length equals 13 residues. Germline CDR1 and CDR2: SNHLY and FYNNEI. J was trimmed by 4 bases and V by 5 bases; bases with no gene match: 5. CDR3 sequence (DNA): TGTGCCAGCAGTTGGGGGACAGTTTACGAGCAGTACTTC. Residues: CASSWGTVYEQYF.

This clone came up a few times. The rearrangement joins TRBV4-1 to TRBJ2-7; TRBD2 agrees at 11 bases. Trimming at V came to 1 base and at J to 0 bases, leaving 5 bases not matched to a gene. Germline V gene sequence: CDR1 MGHRA, CDR2 YSYEKL. CDR3 length: 17 amino acids. The CDR3 sequence: CASSQGSSGGSSYEQYF. The CDR3 coding sequence is TGCGCCAGCAGCCAAGGGTCTAGCGGGGGGAGCTCCTACGAGCAGTACTTC.